This TCR beta chain was recovered during a study of cytotoxic CD8 clonotypes in ibrutinib-treated CLL. Across the whole study: By median roughly 69 months, about twelve had progressed and around 15 stayed remitted; responses had been 2 complete and about 24 partial. Study results and limitations: Sampling of sustained-remission and progressing patients occurred at differing times.

T cells were sequenced at a targeted depth of 1 in 200,000 to 1 in 1 million. Sequencing was performed with immunoSEQ multiplex PCR; in TCRdb, only in-frame clones are kept and a portion is missing. The sample has some 93,000 clones; more than 75% are singletons. CDR1 is SGHRS and CDR2 is YFSETQ in the germline V gene. This CDR3 is 15 amino acids long. The ends were cut back, 1 base at V and 2 bases at J, with 12 bases in the middle. The table lists this clone with many counts. Its cognate antigen is unknown. The starting material was PBMCs, obtained after 12 months of ibrutinib treatment. This TCR was recovered from a human donor with chronic lymphocytic leukemia. The chain has TRBV5-1 and TRBJ1-1, with D possibly matching TRBD1 (5 bases). The CDR3 region has the DNA TGCGCCAGCAGCTTGATAGGGGACGGTAACACTGAAGCTTTCTTT. It encodes CASSLIGDGNTEAFF. The full variable domain, in which reference TRBV5-1 and TRBJ1-1 provide the parts outside the CDR3, is KAGVTQTPRYLIKTRGQQVTLSCSPISGHRSVSWYQQTPGQGLQFLFEYFSETQRNKGNFPGRFSGRQFSNSRSEMNVSTLELGDSALYLCASSLIGDGNTEAFFGQGTRLTVV.